This T cell receptor (beta chain) was documented in a study of radiotherapy plus CTLA-4 blockade in lung cancer. General study results and limits: Expansion in blood of tumor-derived TCR clones was seen after radiotherapy plus ipilimumab.

Libraries were prepared by immunoSEQ multiplex PCR; TCRdb keeps only in-frame clonotypes and omits some of them. In the table there are 45,000 to 60,000 clones, roughly 77% of which are singletons. As to this clone: What it binds is not known.

The clonotype originates from a human donor with non-small cell lung cancer who had a complete response to radiotherapy plus ipilimumab. Material: peripheral blood, obtained from a patient treated with radiotherapy plus ipilimumab.

The CDR3 protein is CASSPWTRSSYNEQFF. As DNA, the CDR3 is TGTGCCAGCAGCCCCTGGACTAGAAGCTCCTACAATGAGCAGTTCTTC. V is TRBV14 and J is TRBJ2-1; 7 nucleotides agree with TRBD2. CDR3 size: 16 residues. J was trimmed by 0 bases and V by 4 bases; bases with no gene match: 6. Germline loops: CDR1 SGHDN, CDR2 FVKESK.